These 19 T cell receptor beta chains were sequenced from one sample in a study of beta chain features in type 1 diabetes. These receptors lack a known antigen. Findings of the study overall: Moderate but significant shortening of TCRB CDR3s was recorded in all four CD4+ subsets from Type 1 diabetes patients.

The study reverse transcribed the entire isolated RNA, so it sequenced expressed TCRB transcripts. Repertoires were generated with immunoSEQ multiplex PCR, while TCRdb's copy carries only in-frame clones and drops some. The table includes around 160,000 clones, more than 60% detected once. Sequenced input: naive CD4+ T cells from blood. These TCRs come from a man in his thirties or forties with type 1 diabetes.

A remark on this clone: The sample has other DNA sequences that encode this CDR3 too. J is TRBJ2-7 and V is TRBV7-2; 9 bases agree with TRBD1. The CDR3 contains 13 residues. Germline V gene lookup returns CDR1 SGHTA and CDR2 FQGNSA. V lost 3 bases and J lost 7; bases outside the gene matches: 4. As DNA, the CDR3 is TGTGCCAGCAGCTTCCAACAGGGGGCTGAGCAGTACTTC. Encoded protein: CASSFQQGAEQYF.

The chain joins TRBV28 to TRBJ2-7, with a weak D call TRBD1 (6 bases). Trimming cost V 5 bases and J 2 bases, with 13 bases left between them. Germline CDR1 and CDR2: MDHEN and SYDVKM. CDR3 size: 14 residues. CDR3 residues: CASSPGQNPYEQYF. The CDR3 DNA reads TGTGCCAGCAGTCCGGGACAAAACCCCTACGAGCAGTACTTC.

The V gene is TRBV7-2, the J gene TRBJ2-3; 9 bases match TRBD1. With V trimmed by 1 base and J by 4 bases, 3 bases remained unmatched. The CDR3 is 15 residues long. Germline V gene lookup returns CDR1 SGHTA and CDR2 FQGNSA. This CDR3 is CASSLDRGQSDTQYF. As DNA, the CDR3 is TGTGCCAGCAGCTTAGACAGGGGGCAATCAGATACGCAGTATTTT.

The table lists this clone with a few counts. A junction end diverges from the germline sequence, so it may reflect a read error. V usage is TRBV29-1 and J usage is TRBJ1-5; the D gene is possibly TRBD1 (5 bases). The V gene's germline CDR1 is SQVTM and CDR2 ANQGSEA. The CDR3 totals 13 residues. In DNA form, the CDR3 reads TGCAGCGTCGAAGACAGTAGCAATCAGCCCCAGCATTTT. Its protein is CSVEDSSNQPQHF.

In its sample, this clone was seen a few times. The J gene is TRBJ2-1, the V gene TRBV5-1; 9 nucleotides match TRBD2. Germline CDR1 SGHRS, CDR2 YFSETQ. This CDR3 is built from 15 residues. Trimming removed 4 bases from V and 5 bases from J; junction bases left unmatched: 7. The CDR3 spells CASSPLAGSHNEQFF. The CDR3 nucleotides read TGCGCCAGCAGCCCTCTAGCGGGGTCCCACAATGAGCAGTTCTTC.

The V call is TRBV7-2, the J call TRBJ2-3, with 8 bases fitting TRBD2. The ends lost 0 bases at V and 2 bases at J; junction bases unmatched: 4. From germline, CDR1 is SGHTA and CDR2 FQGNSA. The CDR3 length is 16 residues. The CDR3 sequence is CASSLASGVLTDTQYF. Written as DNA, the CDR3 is TGTGCCAGCAGCTTAGCTAGCGGGGTCCTCACAGATACGCAGTATTTT.

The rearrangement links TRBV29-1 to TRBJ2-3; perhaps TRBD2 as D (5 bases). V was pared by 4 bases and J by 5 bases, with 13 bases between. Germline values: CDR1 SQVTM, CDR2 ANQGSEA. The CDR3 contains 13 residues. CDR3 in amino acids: CSVVTAAGDTQYF. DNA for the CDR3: TGCAGCGTTGTCACAGCCGCGGGAGATACGCAGTATTTT.

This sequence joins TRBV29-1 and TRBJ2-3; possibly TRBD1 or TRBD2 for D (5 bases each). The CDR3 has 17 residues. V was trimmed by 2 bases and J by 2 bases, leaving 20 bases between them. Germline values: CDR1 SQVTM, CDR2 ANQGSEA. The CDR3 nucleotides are TGCAGCGTTGAACCAGGTTTGGTACGGGGACCCACAGATACGCAGTATTTT. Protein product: CSVEPGLVRGPTDTQYF.

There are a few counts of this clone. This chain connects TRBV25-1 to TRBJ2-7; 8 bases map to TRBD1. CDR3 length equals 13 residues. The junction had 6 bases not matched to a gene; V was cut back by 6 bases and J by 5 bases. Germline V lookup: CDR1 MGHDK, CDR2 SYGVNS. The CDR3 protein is CASRGQVLDEQYF. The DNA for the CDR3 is TGTGCCAGCAGGGGACAGGTTTTGGACGAGCAGTACTTC.

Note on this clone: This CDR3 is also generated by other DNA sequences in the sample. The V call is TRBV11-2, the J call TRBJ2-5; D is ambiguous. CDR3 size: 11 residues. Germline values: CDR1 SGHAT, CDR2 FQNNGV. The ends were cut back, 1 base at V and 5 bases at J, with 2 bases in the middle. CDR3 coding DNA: TGTGCCAGCAGCTTAGCCGAGACCCAGTACTTC. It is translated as CASSLAETQYF.

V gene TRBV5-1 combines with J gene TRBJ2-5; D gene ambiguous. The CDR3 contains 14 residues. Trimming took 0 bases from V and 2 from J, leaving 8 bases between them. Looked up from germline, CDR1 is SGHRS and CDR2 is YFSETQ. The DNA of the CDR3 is TGCGCCAGCAGCTTGGAGGCAGGACAAGAGACCCAGTACTTC. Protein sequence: CASSLEAGQETQYF. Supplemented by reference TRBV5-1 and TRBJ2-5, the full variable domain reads KAGVTQTPRYLIKTRGQQVTLSCSPISGHRSVSWYQQTPGQGLQFLFEYFSETQRNKGNFPGRFSGRQFSNSRSEMNVSTLELGDSALYLCASSLEAGQETQYFGPGTRLLVL.

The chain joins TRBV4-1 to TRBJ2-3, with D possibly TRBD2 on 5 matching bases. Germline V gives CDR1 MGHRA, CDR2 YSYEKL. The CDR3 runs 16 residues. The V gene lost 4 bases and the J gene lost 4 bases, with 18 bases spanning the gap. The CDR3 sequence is CASSRGLVGMSDTQYF. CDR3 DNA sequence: TGCGCCAGCAGCCGTGGACTTGTAGGCATGTCAGATACGCAGTATTTT.

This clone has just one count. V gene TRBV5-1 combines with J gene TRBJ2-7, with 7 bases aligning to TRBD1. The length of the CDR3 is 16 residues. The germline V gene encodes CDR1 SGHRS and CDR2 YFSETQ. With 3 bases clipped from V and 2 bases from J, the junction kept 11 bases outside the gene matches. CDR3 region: CASSSPSGQITYEQYF. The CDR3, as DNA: TGCGCCAGCAGCTCGCCCTCGGGACAGATTACCTACGAGCAGTACTTC. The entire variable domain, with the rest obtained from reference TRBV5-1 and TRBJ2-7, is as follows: KAGVTQTPRYLIKTRGQQVTLSCSPISGHRSVSWYQQTPGQGLQFLFEYFSETQRNKGNFPGRFSGRQFSNSRSEMNVSTLELGDSALYLCASSSPSGQITYEQYFGPGTRLTVT.

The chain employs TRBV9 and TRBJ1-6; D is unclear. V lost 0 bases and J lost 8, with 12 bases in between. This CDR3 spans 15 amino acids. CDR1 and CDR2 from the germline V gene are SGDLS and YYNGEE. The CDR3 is CASSVGKGRDSPLHF. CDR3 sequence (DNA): TGTGCCAGCAGCGTAGGAAAGGGTCGGGATTCACCCCTCCACTTT.

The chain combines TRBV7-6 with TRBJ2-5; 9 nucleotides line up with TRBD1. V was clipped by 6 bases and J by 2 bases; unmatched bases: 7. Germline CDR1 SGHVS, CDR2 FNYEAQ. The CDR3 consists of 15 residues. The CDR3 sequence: CASRSGQGFQETQYF. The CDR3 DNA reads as TGTGCCAGCAGGTCGGGACAGGGCTTTCAAGAGACCCAGTACTTC.

The CDR3 protein is CASKNTGELFF. The DNA for the CDR3 is TGTGCCAGTAAAAACACCGGGGAGCTGTTTTTT. The chain has TRBV19 and TRBJ2-2; no definite D call. Per germline, CDR1 LNHDA and CDR2 SQIVND (reference sequence). V was cut by 7 bases and J by 2 bases, with 2 bases left in between. The CDR3 is 11 amino acids. Variable domain in full (rest from reference TRBV19 and TRBJ2-2): DGGITQSPKYLFRKEGQNVTLSCEQNLNHDAMYWYRQDPGQGLRLIYYSQIVNDFQKGDIAEGYSVSREKKESFPLTVTSAQKNPTAFYLCASKNTGELFFGEGSRLTVL.

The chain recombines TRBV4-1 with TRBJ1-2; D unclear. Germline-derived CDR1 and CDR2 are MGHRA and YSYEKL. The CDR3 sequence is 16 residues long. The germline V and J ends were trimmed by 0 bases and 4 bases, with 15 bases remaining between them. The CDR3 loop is CASSQDLATPIYGYTF. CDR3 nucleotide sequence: TGCGCCAGCAGCCAAGATCTAGCCACCCCGATCTATGGCTACACCTTC.

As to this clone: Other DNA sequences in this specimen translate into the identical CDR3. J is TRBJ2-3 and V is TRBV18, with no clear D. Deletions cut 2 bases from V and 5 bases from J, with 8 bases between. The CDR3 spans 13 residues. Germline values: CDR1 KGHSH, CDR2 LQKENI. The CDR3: CASSPTGGDTQYF. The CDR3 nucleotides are TGTGCCAGCTCACCAACCGGTGGAGATACGCAGTATTTT.

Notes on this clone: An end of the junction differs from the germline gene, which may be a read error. Here the CDR3 reads CATSSLSDGYTF. In nucleotides, the CDR3 is TGTGCCACCAGTTCCCTCTCGGATGGCTACACCTTC. This chain joins TRBV28 and TRBJ1-2, with no clear D. The CDR3 is 12 residues long. CDR1 MDHEN and CDR2 SYDVKM come from the germline V gene.